This T cell receptor beta chain was found in a study of cytotoxic CD8 clonotypes in ibrutinib-treated CLL. The CDR3 has 12 amino acids. Germline assignment: CDR1 SGHTA and CDR2 FQGTGA. V lost 5 bases and J lost 11, with 15 bases in between. This clone was seen a handful of times. Clones were read by immunoSEQ multiplex PCR, and TCRdb kept only the in-frame ones, dropping some. The data show roughly 97,000 clones, with around 73% seen just once and about 33% held by the top ten. This sequence joins TRBV7-3 and TRBJ1-2; D might be TRBD1 (6 bases). The clonotype originates from a human donor with chronic lymphocytic leukemia. The starting material was PBMCs, obtained after 12 months of ibrutinib treatment. The CDR3 DNA is TGTGCCAGCAGCCAAGGCGGACAGCATTACACCTTC. Its translation is CASSQGGQHYTF.